This T cell receptor beta chain was profiled in a study of Ad26.COV2.S vaccination and SARS-CoV-2 variants. Whole-study findings and limits: Responses of spike-specific T cells (both CD8+ and CD4+) reportedly showed substantial breadth after vaccination. Possibly, TCR breadth and depth analyses underestimated total T cell responses. Placebo recipients had lower spike-specific TCR breadth than vaccine recipients.

Treatment described: about 20 received Ad26.COV2.S at low or high dose, single or two shots; about 5 received placebo; per-sample allocation not given. Samples came from day 63 after the first vaccine or placebo injection. The study used a vaccine consisting of an Ad26 vector that expressed Wuhan-strain SARS-CoV-2 spike. The assay was immunoSEQ multiplex PCR, and TCRdb's table has in-frame clones only and misses some. The sample yields fewer than 400,000 clones, less than 90% seen once. A note on this clone: Its antigen is undetermined.

V trimming: 5 bases; J trimming: 3 bases; junction bases outside the gene matches: 6. The CDR3 extends over 14 amino acids. Germline lookup yields CDR1 SGHTA and CDR2 FQGNSA. The J gene is TRBJ2-5, the V gene TRBV7-2; 7 bases match TRBD2. The sample was peripheral blood, taken in a trial of Ad26.COV2.S vaccine versus placebo. The TCR was taken from a person between 18 and 65 years old who received the Ad26.COV2.S COVID-19 vaccine or a placebo. The CDR3 coding sequence is TGTGCCAGCAGCACCCGACTAGCAGAAGAGACCCAGTACTTC. This gives the protein CASSTRLAEETQYF.